This entry lists 16 T cell receptor beta chains sequenced from one sample in a study of metastatic and nonmetastatic thyroid tumors. TCRdb reassembled clones from the PCR reads with MiXCR. The sample yields tens of thousands of clones, around an eighth seen once. Before thyroid surgery, none of the patients had received any treatment. The specimen sequenced was blood. The receptor source for this set is a female donor with papillary thyroid cancer or a benign thyroid nodule (not recorded which). Some clones in this sample may be carry-over from other donors' samples.

This clone is medium-sized (0.01 to 0.1%) within its sample. The V gene is TRBV6-5, the J gene TRBJ2-3, with no clear D. CDR3 length equals 16 residues. From germline, CDR1 is MNHEY and CDR2 SVGAGI. V was shortened by 0 bases and J by 0 bases, with 10 bases between the two germline ends. The chain's CDR3 is CASSYSRPGSTDTQYF. In DNA form, the CDR3 reads TGTGCCAGCAGTTACTCCAGACCTGGTAGCACAGATACGCAGTATTTT.

This clone was seen at least ten times. The V gene is TRBV2, the J gene TRBJ1-6, with TRBD1 matching 7 bases. The trim removed 1 base at V and 6 bases at J, leaving 3 bases unmatched. Germline assignment: CDR1 SNHLY and CDR2 FYNNEI. The CDR3 sequence is 15 residues long. The chain's CDR3 is CASSEVGQLNSPLHF. In DNA form, the CDR3 reads TGTGCCAGCAGTGAAGTGGGACAGCTTAATTCACCCCTCCACTTT.

This clone has ten or more counts. A much larger clone differs from this one at a single base, so this may be a read error. The sample contains more than one DNA sequence encoding this CDR3. This rearrangement joins TRBV11-2 to TRBJ2-7; TRBD2 matches at 7 bases. Per the germline V gene, CDR1 is SGHAT and CDR2 is FQNNGV. There are 16 residues in the CDR3. Trimming took 0 bases from V and 2 from J; bases not matched to a gene: 7. The CDR3 nucleotides read TGTGCCAGCAGCTTAGATCGGCTAGCGGTGACCTACGAGCAGTACTTC. It is translated as CASSLDRLAVTYEQYF.

This clone was found a few times. The V gene is TRBV28, the J gene TRBJ2-7, with TRBD2 matching 10 bases. V trimming: 6 bases; J trimming: 3 bases; junction bases outside the gene matches: 14. Germline values: CDR1 MDHEN, CDR2 SYDVKM. The CDR3 runs 17 residues. For the CDR3, the DNA is TGTGCCAGCAGCTTGACCCATAGCGGGAGGTCGAACTACGAGCAGTACTTC. This encodes CASSLTHSGRSNYEQYF.

Comment on this clone: A much larger clone sits a single nucleotide away, making a read error possible. The chain has TRBV10-3 and TRBJ1-5; unclear D gene. CDR1 ENHRY and CDR2 SYGVKD come from the germline V gene. CDR3 length equals 14 residues. This CDR3 reads CAISGDMGNRPQHF. The CDR3 DNA reads TGTGCCATCAGTGGGGATATGGGCAATCGGCCCCAGCATTTT.

This clone was recorded at least ten times. This chain links TRBV20-1 with TRBJ2-3; 13 bases match TRBD2. V shed 5 bases and J 6 bases; nucleotides not matched to a gene: 20. Germline CDR1 and CDR2: DFQATT and SNEGSKA (reference sequence). This CDR3 spans 19 amino acids. This CDR3 reads CSALPRRPLLAGGPDTQYF. The DNA for the CDR3 is TGCAGTGCTCTCCCACGTCGTCCCCTACTAGCGGGAGGGCCTGATACGCAGTATTTT.

This clone is medium-sized by share. The J gene is TRBJ1-3, the V gene TRBV6-1; the D gene is possibly TRBD1 (5 bases). The V end lost 1 base, the J end lost 0 bases, and 10 bases lay between the germline ends. The germline CDR1 and CDR2 sequences are MNHNS and SASEGT. CDR3 length equals 16 residues. For the CDR3, the DNA is TGTGCCAGCAGTGAAGGACGGGACCTCTCTGGAAACACCATATATTTT. Translated, it gives CASSEGRDLSGNTIYF.

This clone was counted many times. V gene TRBV11-2 combines with J gene TRBJ2-1; 11 bases line up with TRBD2. This CDR3 comprises 15 residues. CDR1 and CDR2 (germline): SGHAT, FQNNGV. J gave up 5 bases and V 6 bases, and 6 bases lay outside the gene matches. The CDR3 DNA sequence: TGTGCCAGCAGTCCTGGGACTAGCGGTGACAATGAGCAGTTCTTC. The encoded protein is CASSPGTSGDNEQFF. The full variable domain, in which reference TRBV11-2 and TRBJ2-1 provide the parts outside the CDR3, is EAGVAQSPRYKIIEKRQSVAFWCNPISGHATLYWYQQILGQGPKLLIQFQNNGVVDDSQLPKDRFSAERLKGVDSTLKIQPAKLEDSAVYLCASSPGTSGDNEQFFGPGTRLTVL.

In its sample, this clone ranks as medium-sized. The V and J genes are TRBV2 and TRBJ2-1; no firm D call. Germline CDR1 reads SNHLY; CDR2 reads FYNNEI. Trimming took 5 bases from V and 6 from J, leaving 17 bases between them. The CDR3 runs 15 residues. CDR3 sequence: CASSFPSAWSNEQFF. The CDR3 bases are TGTGCCAGCAGTTTCCCTTCGGCCTGGAGCAATGAGCAGTTCTTC.

About this clone: At one boundary the junction diverges from the germline segment, which might be a read error. The V and J genes are TRBV6-9 and TRBJ2-5, with 8 bases identical to TRBD2. Germline-derived CDR1 and CDR2 are MNHGY and SVAAGI. The CDR3 covers 14 residues. CDR3 region: CASSELAVRETQYF. CDR3 in DNA: TGCGCCAGCAGTGAACTAGCGGTCCGAGAGACCCAGTACTTC.

This clone was seen only a few times. The rearrangement uses TRBV19 and TRBJ2-3, with D unclear. The CDR3 runs 13 residues. CDR1 is LNHDA, CDR2 SQIVND, per germline (reference sequence). V lost 10 bases and J 4 bases, leaving 15 bases between the germline ends. CDR3 sequence (DNA): TGTGCCACCAGTATGGGGTTGGCAGATACGCAGTATTTT. Translated, it gives CATSMGLADTQYF.

This clone was seen ten or more times. This rearrangement joins TRBV20-1 to TRBJ2-1; TRBD2 aligns across 8 bases. The CDR3 is 15 amino acids. Germline V gene data show CDR1 as DFQATT and CDR2 as SNEGSKA (reference sequence). V dropped 6 bases and J dropped 4; count of bases not matched to a gene: 11. The CDR3 DNA reads as TGCAGTGCCCCTCGGACTAGCCTGCCATACAATGAGCAGTTCTTC. Its protein is CSAPRTSLPYNEQFF.

This clone has just one count. The V gene is TRBV9, the J gene TRBJ2-7; 7 nucleotides agree with TRBD2. The length of the CDR3 is 15 residues. CDR1 is SGDLS, CDR2 YYNGEE, per germline. J lost 6 bases, V lost 4 bases, and 13 bases had no gene match. CDR3: CASSPGRAGYFEQYF. For the CDR3, the DNA is TGTGCCAGCAGCCCGGGACGAGCGGGATACTTCGAGCAGTACTTC.

This clone was seen at least ten times. V and J are TRBV7-7 and TRBJ2-1; weak D call: TRBD1 (6 bases). Trimming removed 4 bases at V and 8 bases at J, with 12 bases between. The CDR3 sequence is 13 residues long. Germline CDR1 SSHAT, CDR2 FNYEAQ (reference sequence). CDR3 sequence reads: CASSSRDTHEQFF. The DNA for the CDR3 is TGTGCCAGCAGCTCCCGGGACACCCATGAGCAGTTCTTC.

This clone has a count of ten or more. The CDR3 DNA is TGTGCCAGCAGCTCGACTCGGGACTATAGCTCCTACGAGCAGTACTTC. Protein product: CASSSTRDYSSYEQYF. This chain links TRBV7-9 with TRBJ2-7, with 7 bases aligning to TRBD2. The J segment lost 0 bases and the V segment lost 4 bases, leaving 9 bases of the junction unmatched. This CDR3 has 16 amino acids. Germline V gives CDR1 SEHNR, CDR2 FQNEAQ (reference sequence). The variable domain in full, completed from reference TRBV7-9 and TRBJ2-7, reads DTGVSQNPRHKITKRGQNVTFRCDPISEHNRLYWYRQTLGQGPEFLTYFQNEAQLEKSRLLSDRFSAERPKGSFSTLEIQRTEQGDSAMYLCASSSTRDYSSYEQYFGPGTRLTVT.

This clone was seen ten or more times. The chain couples TRBV14 to TRBJ2-6; 8 nucleotides line up with TRBD1. V lost 4 bases and J lost 2; bases outside the gene matches: 10. Germline V lookup: CDR1 SGHDN, CDR2 FVKESK. There are 18 residues in the CDR3. In DNA, the CDR3 is TGTGCCAGCAGCCCTTCAGGACAGGGCAGGACTGGGGCCAACGTCCTGACTTTC. Its translation is CASSPSGQGRTGANVLTF.